This TCR beta chain derives from a study of T cells in Graves' hyperthyroidism and ophthalmopathy. General study findings and limits: Appearing also in blood were most of the thyroid clonotypes expanded above 0.001.

Germline assignment: CDR1 MNHEY and CDR2 SMNVEV (reference sequence). The CDR3 is 17 residues long. V lost 1 base to trimming and J lost 1 base; unmatched junction nucleotides: 9. This clonotype has at least ten counts. The antigen remains unidentified. Uncontrolled infection, other autoimmune disease, pregnancy or lactation excluded patients. RNA transcripts were the template for amplifying TCR beta CDR3 regions. First-round RT-PCR with HTBI primers amplified the TCR CDR3 region. MiXCR, applied by TCRdb to the multiplex PCR reads, yields one record per CDR3 protein. Here the sample spans under 300,000 distinct CDR3 sequences, around 15% being singletons.

This clonotype originated in a woman between 50 and 59 years old with Graves' hyperthyroidism that later progressed to Graves' ophthalmopathy. The sample taken for sequencing was blood. This chain joins TRBV27 and TRBJ1-1; TRBD1 matches 7 bases. The DNA of the CDR3 is TGTGCCAGCAGTTTATTCTCTAGACAGGGACAGAACACTGAAGCTTTCTTT. Encoded protein: CASSLFSRQGQNTEAFF.